The subject of this entry is one T cell receptor (beta chain). The sample comes from a study of blood T cell repertoires in COVID-19. Study-level information: COVID-19 samples collected from the United States, Italy and Spain covered acute and convalescent phases. From T cells, B-cell-depleted T cells, or PBMCs came the material, which was cDNA or gDNA.

Trimming cost V 1 base and J 0 bases; bases outside gene matches: 5. The CDR3 spans 16 residues. Germline CDR1 reads SEHNR; CDR2 reads FQNEAQ (reference sequence). Repertoires were generated with immunoSEQ multiplex PCR, while TCRdb's copy carries only in-frame clones and drops some. The sample lists approximately 94,000 clones, 70% to 90% occurring once. This TCR was sampled from a human donor in a cohort sampled during active COVID-19. Material for sequencing was peripheral blood. This chain links TRBV7-9 with TRBJ2-7; 8 nucleotides match TRBD2. The CDR3, as DNA: TGTGCCAGCAGCTTAGTAGGGACTAGAGGCTCCTACGAGCAGTACTTC. It codes for CASSLVGTRGSYEQYF.